The 27 T cell receptor beta chains reported below all come from one sample, sequenced in a study of shared clonotypes between healthy human individuals. The method was immunoSEQ multiplex PCR; TCRdb's version includes in-frame clones alone and lacks a portion of them. The sample lists roughly 1 million clones; more than 75% were seen once. Sequenced material: memory CD4+ T cells from PBMCs. Subset described: CD45RA-negative fraction. Every receptor here comes from a man between 18 and 35 years old in good health. Some clones in this sample may be carry-over from other donors' samples.

On this clone itself: The same CDR3 can be traced to other DNA sequences in this sample. The chain employs TRBV7-2 and TRBJ1-1; D not resolved. Germline lookup yields CDR1 SGHTA and CDR2 FQGNSA. Trimming took 3 bases from V and 0 from J, leaving 5 bases between them. The CDR3 is 13 amino acids. The CDR3 region has the DNA TGTGCCAGCAGCTTGCGCATGAACACTGAAGCTTTCTTT. This translates into CASSLRMNTEAFF.

The CDR3 sequence: CASSDQKYNEQFF. The CDR3 nucleotides are TGTGCCAGCAGCGACCAGAAATACAATGAGCAGTTCTTC. The chain is built from TRBV5-6 and TRBJ2-1; D unresolved. This CDR3 region has 13 residues. Trimming pared 4 bases from V and 4 bases from J, leaving 9 bases between. Germline lookup yields CDR1 SGHDT and CDR2 YYEEEE.

V and J are TRBV15 and TRBJ2-7, with 14 nucleotides matching TRBD2. There are 17 residues in the CDR3. Germline CDR1 and CDR2: LNHNV and YYDKDF (reference sequence). Trimming took 1 base from V and 3 from J; bases not matched to a gene: 5. CDR3 in amino acids: CATSRGGGTSGSYEQYF. The CDR3 DNA reads TGTGCCACCAGCAGAGGGGGTGGGACTAGCGGGAGCTACGAGCAGTACTTC. The full variable domain, rest sourced from reference TRBV15 and TRBJ2-7, is DAMVIQNPRYQVTQFGKPVTLSCSQTLNHNVMYWYQQKSSQAPKLLFHYYDKDFNNEADTPDNFQSRRPNTSFCFLDIRSPGLGDTAMYLCATSRGGGTSGSYEQYFGPGTRLTVT.

This clone was detected once. The chain links TRBV28 to TRBJ1-2, with 10 bases fitting TRBD1. Germline CDR1 and CDR2: MDHEN and SYDVKM. V shed 9 bases, J shed 3 bases, and the junction held 10 bases outside the gene matches. The CDR3 runs to 15 residues. CDR3 coding DNA: TGTGCCAGTTCCGACAGGGGGCGCTCGGACTATGGCTACACCTTC. Its translation is CASSDRGRSDYGYTF.

To note about this clone: The sample has other DNA sequences that encode this CDR3 too. The chain is built from TRBV5-6 and TRBJ2-7; D is ambiguous. The CDR3 spans 12 residues. Germline lookup yields CDR1 SGHDT and CDR2 YYEEEE. V shed 2 bases and J shed 3 bases, with 6 bases lying between them. The CDR3 DNA is TGTGCCAGCAGCTTAGGCGGCTACGAGCAGTACTTC. Its protein product is CASSLGGYEQYF.

The chain recombines TRBV7-3 with TRBJ1-4; no definite D call. This CDR3 comprises 13 residues. In germline, CDR1 is SGHTA, CDR2 FQGTGA. Trimming pared 5 bases from V and 8 bases from J, leaving 12 bases between. The CDR3 is CASSPGAGEKLFF. CDR3 nucleotides: TGTGCCAGCAGCCCGGGTGCGGGGGAAAAACTGTTTTTT.

The chain employs TRBV9 and TRBJ2-3; 13 nucleotides line up with TRBD2. The CDR3 totals 16 residues. J lost 3 bases, V lost 0 bases, and 1 base had no gene match. Germline V gene lookup returns CDR1 SGDLS and CDR2 YYNGEE. CDR3 in DNA: TGTGCCAGCAGCGTAGGGACTAGCGGGAGAACAGATACGCAGTATTTT. This sequence encodes CASSVGTSGRTDTQYF.

The J gene is TRBJ1-1, the V gene TRBV9; TRBD1 matches at 7 bases. CDR1 and CDR2 from the germline V gene are SGDLS and YYNGEE. Losses at the gene ends were 3 bases for V and 4 bases for J; bases not matched to a gene: 9. There are 15 residues in the CDR3. This CDR3 is CASSGDRVIGTEAFF. CDR3 in DNA: TGTGCCAGCAGCGGCGACAGGGTGATTGGCACTGAAGCTTTCTTT.

This clone showed up just once. The chain is built from TRBV15 and TRBJ2-2; D is possibly TRBD1 (6 bases). Trimming pared 3 bases from V and 0 bases from J, leaving 11 bases between. The CDR3 covers 16 residues. Germline assignment: CDR1 LNHNV and CDR2 YYDKDF (reference sequence). CDR3 loop: CATSRGQGSNTGELFF. The CDR3 region has the DNA TGTGCCACCAGCAGGGGACAAGGCTCGAACACCGGGGAGCTGTTTTTT.

CDR3 DNA sequence: TGTGCCAGCTCACCAGGGGTCGTATCGAACACTGAAGCTTTCTTT. Translation gives CASSPGVVSNTEAFF. The rearrangement links TRBV18 to TRBJ1-1, with no clear D. The germline V gene has CDR1 KGHSH and CDR2 LQKENI. Trimming removed 2 bases from V and 1 base from J, with 11 bases in between. The CDR3 runs 15 residues.

Points on this clone: Other DNA sequences in the same sample also yield this CDR3. This rearrangement joins TRBV18 to TRBJ2-3, with 13 bases aligning to TRBD2. J gave up 5 bases and V 2 bases, and 1 base lay outside the gene matches. CDR1 KGHSH and CDR2 LQKENI come from the germline V gene. This CDR3 is 15 amino acids long. CDR3 coding DNA: TGTGCCAGCTCACCAGGACTAGCGGGAGAAGATACGCAGTATTTT. Translating it yields CASSPGLAGEDTQYF.

Concerning this clone itself: Other DNA sequences from this sample encode an identical CDR3 as well. This chain connects TRBV7-2 to TRBJ2-7, with 8 bases lining up with TRBD2. J gave up 0 bases and V 2 bases, and 0 bases lay outside the gene matches. The germline V gene has CDR1 SGHTA and CDR2 FQGNSA. CDR3 length: 14 amino acids. The CDR3, as DNA: TGTGCCAGCAGCTTAAGCGGGAGCTCCTACGAGCAGTACTTC. This codes for CASSLSGSSYEQYF.

V is TRBV4-1 and J is TRBJ1-1, with D perhaps matching TRBD1 (5 bases). V lost 0 bases and J 0 bases, leaving 11 bases between the germline ends. There are 16 residues in the CDR3. Germline V gene lookup returns CDR1 MGHRA and CDR2 YSYEKL. For the CDR3, the DNA is TGCGCCAGCAGCCAAGATTTCAGGGCCATGAACACTGAAGCTTTCTTT. Protein sequence: CASSQDFRAMNTEAFF.

About this clone: A read error is possible here, since a much larger clone lies one base away. This sample includes further DNA sequences coding for the same CDR3. The genes are TRBV6-5 and TRBJ2-7, with TRBD2 identical over 11 bases. The CDR3 totals 16 residues. The germline V gene encodes CDR1 MNHEY and CDR2 SVGAGI. V dropped 2 bases and J dropped 2; count of bases not matched to a gene: 5. CDR3 DNA sequence: TGTGCCAGCAGTTACCAAGGGACTAGCGGCCCCTACGAGCAGTACTTC. Translated: CASSYQGTSGPYEQYF.

This chain links TRBV5-8 with TRBJ1-4; D perhaps matches TRBD1 (6 bases). The V gene's germline CDR1 is SGHTS and CDR2 YDEGEE. The CDR3 contains 15 residues. Trimming removed 0 bases at V and 7 bases at J, with 13 bases between. DNA of the CDR3: TGTGCCAGCAGCTTGGCACTGACAGGCACTGAAAAACTGTTTTTT. Protein sequence: CASSLALTGTEKLFF.

The genes are TRBV5-5 and TRBJ2-7; 11 bases match TRBD2. Trimming at V came to 2 bases and at J to 4 bases, leaving 8 bases not matched to a gene. Germline CDR1 is SGHKS and CDR2 is YYEKEE (reference sequence). The CDR3 covers 16 residues. This CDR3 is CASSFRLAGSSYEQYF. The CDR3 region has the DNA TGTGCCAGCAGCTTCCGACTAGCGGGATCTAGTTACGAGCAGTACTTC.

About this clone itself: Other nucleotide sequences from this sample produce the same CDR3. The V and J genes are TRBV27 and TRBJ2-6; either TRBD1 or TRBD2 may supply D (5 bases each). Germline-derived CDR1 and CDR2 are MNHEY and SMNVEV (reference sequence). The CDR3 totals 16 residues. V was pared by 5 bases and J by 0 bases, with 11 bases between. CDR3 bases: TGTGCCAGCAGTCTCGGGACGGGCTCTGGGGCCAACGTCCTGACTTTC. This codes for CASSLGTGSGANVLTF.

This clone was detected once. V is TRBV30 and J is TRBJ2-3; 7 nucleotides line up with TRBD1. In germline, CDR1 is GTSNPN, CDR2 SVGIG (reference sequence). CDR3 length equals 14 residues. V was clipped by 8 bases and J by 0 bases; unmatched bases: 8. Written as DNA, the CDR3 is TGTGCCGCCAGGGACAGTTCTAGCACAGATACGCAGTATTTT. Protein product: CAARDSSSTDTQYF. The whole variable domain, remainder taken from reference TRBV30 and TRBJ2-3, is SQTIHQWPATLVQPVGSPLSLECTVEGTSNPNLYWYRQAAGRGLQLLFYSVGIGQISSEVPQNLSASRPQDRQFILSSKKLLLSDSGFYLCAARDSSSTDTQYFGPGTRLTVL.

This clone appeared once. The chain is built from TRBV5-1 and TRBJ2-7, with 9 bases aligning to TRBD1. Germline trimming cut 4 bases from V and 4 bases from J; bases unmatched to any gene: 6. The CDR3 is made up of 14 amino acids. The germline V gene has CDR1 SGHRS and CDR2 YFSETQ. CDR3 sequence reads: CASSPGDRVYEQYF. The CDR3 bases are TGCGCCAGCAGCCCGGGGGACAGGGTTTACGAGCAGTACTTC. The full variable domain, with the rest looked up from reference TRBV5-1 and TRBJ2-7, is KAGVTQTPRYLIKTRGQQVTLSCSPISGHRSVSWYQQTPGQGLQFLFEYFSETQRNKGNFPGRFSGRQFSNSRSEMNVSTLELGDSALYLCASSPGDRVYEQYFGPGTRLTVT.

The rearrangement links TRBV14 to TRBJ1-1; D may be TRBD1 (6 bases). Between the trimmed V and J ends, which lost 7 bases and 7 bases, there was a span of 19 bases. The CDR3 runs to 14 residues. Germline values: CDR1 SGHDN, CDR2 FVKESK. The CDR3 DNA reads TGTGCCAGCAAATCCGGCGGGGGCCGTTATGAAGCTTTCTTT. As protein: CASKSGGGRYEAFF.

V gene TRBV5-1 combines with J gene TRBJ2-7; possibly TRBD2 for D (5 bases). CDR3 size: 15 residues. The V gene lost 1 base and the J gene lost 9 bases, with 20 bases spanning the gap. Germline V CDR1 and CDR2: SGHRS, YFSETQ. The CDR3 sequence: CASSLMPGSTSGQYF. The CDR3 DNA reads TGCGCCAGCAGCTTGATGCCCGGCTCAACAAGCGGGCAGTACTTC.

The CDR3 loop is CASSLARGGNYGYTF. Written as DNA, the CDR3 is TGTGCCAGCAGCTTAGCGCGTGGCGGTAACTATGGCTACACCTTC. The genes are TRBV7-2 and TRBJ1-2, with no clear D. There are 15 residues in the CDR3. V dropped 0 bases and J dropped 1 base, with 9 bases sitting between them. Germline assignment: CDR1 SGHTA and CDR2 FQGNSA.

Note on this clone: The same CDR3 is also encoded by other DNA sequences in this sample. The gene calls are TRBV19 and TRBJ1-1; unclear D gene. V lost 3 bases to trimming and J lost 2 bases, with 7 bases between them. This CDR3 contains 13 residues. CDR1 and CDR2 from the germline V gene are LNHDA and SQIVND (reference sequence). CDR3 amino acids: CASSIRLNTEAFF. CDR3 nucleotides: TGTGCCAGTAGTATCAGACTTAACACTGAAGCTTTCTTT. Using reference TRBV19 and TRBJ1-1 for the parts outside the CDR3, the full variable domain is DGGITQSPKYLFRKEGQNVTLSCEQNLNHDAMYWYRQDPGQGLRLIYYSQIVNDFQKGDIAEGYSVSREKKESFPLTVTSAQKNPTAFYLCASSIRLNTEAFFGQGTRLTVV.

The V and J genes are TRBV18 and TRBJ2-5; the match to TRBD1 covers 9 bases. With V trimmed by 8 bases and J by 3 bases, 10 bases remained unmatched. The CDR3 is 15 amino acids. Germline values: CDR1 KGHSH, CDR2 LQKENI. This CDR3 reads CASLTGQGLEETQYF. In nucleotides, the CDR3 is TGTGCCAGCCTCACTGGACAGGGGCTAGAAGAGACCCAGTACTTC.

V gene TRBV25-1 combines with J gene TRBJ1-3; 7 nucleotides line up with TRBD1. The CDR3 spans 15 residues. The germline CDR1 and CDR2 sequences are MGHDK and SYGVNS. J was trimmed by 2 bases and V by 2 bases; bases with no gene match: 3. DNA for the CDR3: TGTGCCAGCAGTGAACCCGGGACAGCTGGAAACACCATATATTTT. This gives the protein CASSEPGTAGNTIYF.

The gene calls are TRBV4-1 and TRBJ2-5; 7 nucleotides align to TRBD2. CDR3 size: 16 residues. Per the germline V gene, CDR1 is MGHRA and CDR2 is YSYEKL. J gave up 5 bases and V 1 base, and 10 bases lay outside the gene matches. The CDR3 bases are TGCGCCAGCAGCCAAGGTCGGCTAGCGGTTTATGAGACCCAGTACTTC. Translation: CASSQGRLAVYETQYF.

The rearrangement uses TRBV11-1 and TRBJ1-5; D gene unclear. CDR1 is SGHAT and CDR2 is FQDESV in the germline V gene (reference sequence). The CDR3 length is 14 residues. The V end was cut by 2 bases, the J end by 1 base, with 6 bases between. The DNA of the CDR3 is TGTGCCAGCAGCTTAACCGGAAGCAATCAGCCCCAGCATTTT. It is translated as CASSLTGSNQPQHF.